This is a list of T cell receptor beta chains from one sample in a study of blood T cell repertoires in COVID-19. Sequencing was performed with immunoSEQ multiplex PCR; in TCRdb, only in-frame clones are kept and a portion is missing. Of approximately 85,000 clones listed, roughly 92% are singletons. Sequences were obtained from peripheral blood. The receptors shown here come from a woman aged 55-70 years with active COVID-19. Both conserved end residues are part of each CDR3. Each record gives: V gene, clone size, J gene, D gene, CDR3 protein, CDR3 DNA. The D gene is left open where the match is weak. Clone size is not always given. Where it is, it says once, few, many or a class for expanded clones.

TRBV30,-,TRBJ1-6,TRBD1,CAWRGQGGNSPLHF,TGTGCCTGGAGGGGACAGGGTGGGAATTCACCCCTCCACTTT
TRBV10-3,-,TRBJ2-7,-,CAISAGRSYEQYF,TGTGCCATCAGTGCCGGGAGATCCTACGAGCAGTACTTC
TRBV27,-,TRBJ1-1,TRBD1,CASRLIGQGNTEAFF,TGTGCCAGCAGGCTAATAGGACAGGGGAACACTGAAGCTTTCTTT
TRBV28,-,TRBJ1-2,-,CASRYGLYGYTF,TGTGCCAGCAGGTACGGTTTGTATGGCTACACCTTC
TRBV3-1/TRBV3-2,-,TRBJ2-2,-,CASSQVAGNTGELFF,TGTGCCAGCAGCCAAGTTGCAGGGAACACCGGGGAGCTGTTTTTT
TRBV7-9,-,TRBJ2-3,TRBD2,CASSSRGLVSTDTQYF,TGTGCCAGCAGTTCTAGGGGACTAGTGAGCACAGATACGCAGTATTTT
TRBV7-8,-,TRBJ2-5,-,CASSLQLVEQETQYF,TGTGCCAGCAGCTTACAGTTGGTCGAACAAGAGACCCAGTACTTC
TRBV6-2/TRBV6-3,-,TRBJ2-3,TRBD2,CASSYGGGWTDTQYF,TGTGCCAGCAGTTACGGGGGGGGGTGGACAGATACGCAGTATTTT
TRBV12-3/TRBV12-4,-,TRBJ2-3,-,CASTRGDTQYF,TGTGCCAGCACCCGCGGAGACACGCAGTATTTT
TRBV18,once,TRBJ1-1,TRBD1,CASSPPGQLMNTEAFF,TGTGCCAGCTCACCACCGGGACAGCTCATGAACACTGAAGCTTTCTTT
TRBV7-2,-,TRBJ2-3,TRBD2,CASSGSSGGPDTQYF,TGTGCCAGCAGCGGATCCTCGGGGGGTCCAGATACGCAGTATTTT
TRBV6-5,-,TRBJ2-3,-,CATRKGVAQYF,TGTGCCACCCGTAAGGGGGTGGCGCAGTATTTT
TRBV5-6,once,TRBJ1-2,TRBD1,CASSPGQGGIYGYTF,TGTGCCAGCAGCCCCGGACAGGGGGGGATCTATGGCTACACCTTC
TRBV24-1,-,TRBJ2-3,-,CATSDASGLRTDTQYF,TGTGCCACCAGTGACGCCTCGGGACTCCGCACAGATACGCAGTATTTT
TRBV7-7,-,TRBJ2-3,TRBD2,CASSLAPSGADTQYF,TGTGCCAGCAGCTTAGCGCCTAGCGGGGCAGATACGCAGTATTTT
TRBV19,-,TRBJ1-5,TRBD1,CATIDRAYGNQPQHF,TGTGCCACTATCGACAGGGCGTACGGCAATCAGCCCCAGCATTTT
TRBV27,-,TRBJ2-7,TRBD1,CASSLSPRGPYEQYF,TGTGCCAGCAGTTTATCACCCAGGGGGCCTTACGAGCAGTACTTC
TRBV5-1,-,TRBJ2-3,TRBD2,CASSYSGRGTDTQYF,TGCGCCAGCAGCTATTCAGGGAGGGGCACAGATACGCAGTATTTT
TRBV2,-,TRBJ2-7,TRBD1,CASSEGVQGVYEQYF,TGTGCCAGCAGTGAGGGGGTACAGGGGGTATACGAGCAGTACTTC
TRBV5-1,few,TRBJ2-1,-,CASSLGARNHNEQFF,TGCGCCAGCAGCCTAGGGGCGCGTAACCACAATGAGCAGTTCTTC
TRBV3-1/TRBV3-2,-,TRBJ1-1,-,CASSTENTEAFF,TGTGCCAGCAGTACAGAGAACACTGAAGCTTTCTTT
TRBV6-1,-,TRBJ1-5,-,CASSEWRDQPQHF,TGTGCCAGCAGTGAATGGAGGGATCAGCCCCAGCATTTT
TRBV20-1,once,TRBJ1-5,TRBD1,CSASLDRGQPQHF,TGCAGTGCTAGTCTTGACAGGGGTCAGCCCCAGCATTTT
TRBV28,once,TRBJ1-1,-,CASSPSGLQGRGTEAFF,TGTGCCAGCAGTCCCTCTGGTTTACAGGGTCGAGGTACTGAAGCTTTCTTT
TRBV7-2,-,TRBJ2-5,-,CASSLDRETQYF,TGTGCCAGCAGCCTAGACAGAGAGACCCAGTACTTC
TRBV10-1,-,TRBJ2-3,TRBD2,CASSSGTSGSMSTDTQYF,TGCGCCAGCAGTTCCGGGACTAGCGGGAGTATGAGCACAGATACGCAGTATTTT
TRBV6-5,-,TRBJ2-3,TRBD2,CASSTERGGGDTQYF,TGTGCCAGCAGTACAGAGCGGGGGGGAGGAGATACGCAGTATTTT
TRBV15,-,TRBJ2-1,TRBD1,CATRSGQATLGSSYNEQFF,TGTGCCACCAGATCGGGACAGGCTACCCTGGGGAGCTCCTACAATGAGCAGTTCTTC
TRBV18,once,TRBJ1-1,-,CASSLMGGGNTEAFF,TGTGCCAGCTCACTTATGGGGGGTGGGAACACTGAAGCTTTCTTT
TRBV7-2,-,TRBJ1-2,TRBD1,CASSPRGPGGQGGYTF,TGTGCCAGCAGCCCCCGAGGGCCAGGGGGGCAAGGCGGCTACACCTTC
TRBV5-1,-,TRBJ1-3,-,CASSFQGDSGNTIYF,TGCGCCAGCAGCTTTCAAGGGGACTCTGGAAACACCATATATTTT
TRBV15,once,TRBJ2-3,-,CATSRSVGATDTQYF,TGTGCCACCAGCCGGTCAGTAGGGGCGACAGATACGCAGTATTTT
TRBV10-2,-,TRBJ2-7,-,CASREGGGTKQYF,TGCGCCAGCAGGGAGGGGGGAGGTACGAAGCAGTACTTC
TRBV10-3,-,TRBJ2-1,TRBD2,CAISDRSTSGRESSYNEQFF,TGTGCCATCAGTGATCGGTCGACTAGCGGGAGGGAGAGCTCCTACAATGAGCAGTTCTTC
TRBV18,-,TRBJ1-1,TRBD1,CASSPLKGAGSMNTEAFF,TGTGCCAGCTCACCATTAAAGGGGGCCGGTAGCATGAACACTGAAGCTTTCTTT
TRBV6-2/TRBV6-3,-,TRBJ2-3,TRBD2,CASSYATSSTDTQYF,TGTGCCAGCAGTTACGCGACTAGCAGCACAGATACGCAGTATTTT
TRBV10-1,-,TRBJ2-7,TRBD1,CASSDPHRGLNEQYF,TGCGCCAGCAGTGACCCCCACAGGGGGCTCAACGAGCAGTACTTC
TRBV27,-,TRBJ2-7,-,CASSLSEGAIYEQYF,TGTGCCAGCAGTTTATCAGAGGGAGCGATCTACGAGCAGTACTTC
TRBV12-5,-,TRBJ2-3,TRBD2,CASGRGASGGHSTDTQYF,TGTGCTAGTGGTCGAGGGGCTAGCGGGGGCCATAGCACAGATACGCAGTATTTT
TRBV28,-,TRBJ1-5,-,CATQRGNQPQHF,TGTGCCACACAGAGGGGGAATCAGCCCCAGCATTTT
TRBV9,-,TRBJ1-1,-,CASSVGVTPNTEAFF,TGTGCCAGCAGCGTAGGGGTGACACCGAACACTGAAGCTTTCTTT
TRBV19,few,TRBJ1-1,-,CASSLRGNTEAFF,TGTGCCAGTAGTTTACGGGGGAACACTGAAGCTTTCTTT
TRBV29-1,-,TRBJ2-6,TRBD1,CSILGQGAAGANVLTF,TGCAGCATATTAGGACAGGGGGCAGCTGGGGCCAACGTCCTGACTTTC
TRBV9,-,TRBJ2-2,-,CASSPRGGGGTGELFF,TGTGCCAGCAGCCCGAGAGGGGGAGGGGGCACCGGGGAGCTGTTTTTT
TRBV14,-,TRBJ2-5,-,CASSRQYQETQYF,TGTGCCAGCAGCCGCCAGTACCAAGAGACCCAGTACTTC
TRBV7-9,-,TRBJ2-1,-,CASSPPPGQSLYEQFF,TGTGCCAGCAGCCCGCCGCCCGGACAGTCCTTGTATGAGCAGTTCTTC
TRBV28,-,TRBJ1-3,-,CASSFARASSGNTIYF,TGTGCCAGCAGTTTCGCCAGAGCGAGCTCTGGAAACACCATATATTTT
TRBV5-1,-,TRBJ1-4,-,CASSLQPGRNEKLFF,TGCGCCAGCAGCTTGCAGCCGGGTAGGAATGAAAAACTGTTTTTT
TRBV19,-,TRBJ2-7,-,CASSIGGEQYF,TGTGCCAGTAGTATAGGCGGCGAGCAGTACTTC